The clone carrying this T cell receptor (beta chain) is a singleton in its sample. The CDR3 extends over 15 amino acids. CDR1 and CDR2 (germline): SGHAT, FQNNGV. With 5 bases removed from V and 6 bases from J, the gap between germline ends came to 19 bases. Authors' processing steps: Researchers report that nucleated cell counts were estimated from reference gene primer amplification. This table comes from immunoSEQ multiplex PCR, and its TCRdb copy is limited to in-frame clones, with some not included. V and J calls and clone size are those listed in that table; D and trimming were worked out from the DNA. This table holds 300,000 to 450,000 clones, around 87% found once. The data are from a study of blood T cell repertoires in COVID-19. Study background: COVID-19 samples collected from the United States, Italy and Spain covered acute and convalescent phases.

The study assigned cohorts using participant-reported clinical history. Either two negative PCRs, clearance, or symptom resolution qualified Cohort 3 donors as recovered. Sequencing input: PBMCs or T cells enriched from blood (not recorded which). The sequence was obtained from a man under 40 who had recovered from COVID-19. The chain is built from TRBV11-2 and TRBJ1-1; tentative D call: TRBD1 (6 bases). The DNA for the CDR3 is TGTGCCAGCAGCGAATACGGGACAAAAGGCGCTGAAGCTTTCTTT. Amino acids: CASSEYGTKGAEAFF.